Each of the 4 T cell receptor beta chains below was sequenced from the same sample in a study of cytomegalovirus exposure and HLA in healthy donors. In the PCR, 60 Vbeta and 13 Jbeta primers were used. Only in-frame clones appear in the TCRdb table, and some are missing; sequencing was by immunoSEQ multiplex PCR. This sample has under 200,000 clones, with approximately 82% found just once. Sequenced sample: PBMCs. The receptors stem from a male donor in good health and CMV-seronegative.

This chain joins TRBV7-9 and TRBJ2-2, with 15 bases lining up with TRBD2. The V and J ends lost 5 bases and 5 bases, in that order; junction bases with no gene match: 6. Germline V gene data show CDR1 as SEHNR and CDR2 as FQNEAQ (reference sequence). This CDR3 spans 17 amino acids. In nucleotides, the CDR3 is TGTGCCAGCAGCCCCCGCGGGACTAGCGGGGGGACCGGGGAGCTGTTTTTT. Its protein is CASSPRGTSGGTGELFF. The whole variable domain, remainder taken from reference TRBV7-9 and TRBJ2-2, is DTGVSQNPRHKITKRGQNVTFRCDPISEHNRLYWYRQTLGQGPEFLTYFQNEAQLEKSRLLSDRFSAERPKGSFSTLEIQRTEQGDSAMYLCASSPRGTSGGTGELFFGEGSRLTVL.

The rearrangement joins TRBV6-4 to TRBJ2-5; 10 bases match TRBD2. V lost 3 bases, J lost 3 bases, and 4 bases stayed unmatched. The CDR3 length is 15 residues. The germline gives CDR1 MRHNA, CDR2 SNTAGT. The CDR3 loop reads CASSESSGGEETQYF. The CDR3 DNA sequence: TGTGCCAGCAGTGAGTCTAGCGGGGGCGAAGAGACCCAGTACTTC.

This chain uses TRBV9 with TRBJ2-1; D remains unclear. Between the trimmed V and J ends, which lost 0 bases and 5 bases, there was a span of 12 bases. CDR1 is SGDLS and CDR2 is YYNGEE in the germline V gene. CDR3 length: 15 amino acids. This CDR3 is CASSVEAFKDNEQFF. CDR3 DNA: TGTGCCAGCAGCGTAGAAGCGTTTAAGGACAATGAGCAGTTCTTC.

DNA of the CDR3: TGCGCCAGCAGCTTCCAGACAGCCACCCTTTATAGCAATCAGCCCCAGCATTTT. Protein: CASSFQTATLYSNQPQHF. This chain joins TRBV5-1 and TRBJ1-5; D possibly corresponds to TRBD1 (5 bases). CDR1 and CDR2 (germline): SGHRS, YFSETQ. V was pared by 2 bases and J by 0 bases, with 18 bases between. This CDR3 contains 18 residues.